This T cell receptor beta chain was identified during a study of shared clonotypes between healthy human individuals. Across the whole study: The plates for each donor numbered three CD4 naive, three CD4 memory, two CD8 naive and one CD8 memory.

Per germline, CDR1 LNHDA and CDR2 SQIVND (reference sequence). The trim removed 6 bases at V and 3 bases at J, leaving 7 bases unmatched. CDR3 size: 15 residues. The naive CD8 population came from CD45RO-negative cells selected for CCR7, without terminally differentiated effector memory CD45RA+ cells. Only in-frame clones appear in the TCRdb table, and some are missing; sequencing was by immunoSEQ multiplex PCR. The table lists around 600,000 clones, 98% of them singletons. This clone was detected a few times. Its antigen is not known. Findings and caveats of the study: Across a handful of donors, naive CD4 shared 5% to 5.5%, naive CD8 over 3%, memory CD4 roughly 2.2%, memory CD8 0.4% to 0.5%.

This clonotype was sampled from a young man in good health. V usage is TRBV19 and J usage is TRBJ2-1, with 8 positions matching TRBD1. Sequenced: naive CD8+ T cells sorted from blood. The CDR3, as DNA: TGTGCCAGTAGCCCTGGACAGGGTAGCTACAATGAGCAGTTCTTC. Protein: CASSPGQGSYNEQFF.